The 18 T cell receptor beta chains below all came from one sample that was sequenced in a study of cytomegalovirus exposure and HLA in healthy donors. The PCR employed 60 Vbeta primers together with 13 Jbeta primers. Using immunoSEQ multiplex PCR, the repertoire was profiled, and TCRdb retains in-frame clones only, with some absent. There are some 110,000 clones in the sample; under 80% occur only once, and roughly 3.4% lies in the top ten. Sample: PBMCs. The receptors derive from a man aged 55 to 69 in good health and CMV-seronegative.

The chain employs TRBV30 and TRBJ1-2; unclear D gene. This CDR3 region has 12 residues. Deletions cut 3 bases from V and 4 bases from J, with 9 bases between. Per germline, CDR1 GTSNPN and CDR2 SVGIG (reference sequence). DNA of the CDR3: TGTGCCTGGAGCCCCCGGGTCTATGGCTACACCTTC. It is translated as CAWSPRVYGYTF. The full variable domain, its missing parts supplied by reference TRBV30 and TRBJ1-2, is SQTIHQWPATLVQPVGSPLSLECTVEGTSNPNLYWYRQAAGRGLQLLFYSVGIGQISSEVPQNLSASRPQDRQFILSSKKLLLSDSGFYLCAWSPRVYGYTFGSGTRLTVV.

The CDR3 loop reads CASSPPRGNNSPLHF. As DNA, the CDR3 is TGTGCCAGCAGCCCCCCCAGGGGGAATAATTCACCCCTCCACTTT. The V and J genes are TRBV5-5 and TRBJ1-6; 7 nucleotides line up with TRBD1. The germline V gene has CDR1 SGHKS and CDR2 YYEKEE (reference sequence). The V gene end was trimmed by 4 bases and the J gene end by 5 bases; junction bases not matched to a gene: 6. The CDR3 loop spans 15 amino acids.

This chain joins TRBV6-1 and TRBJ1-5, with D uncertain. This CDR3 contains 14 residues. Trimming took off 4 bases at V and 0 bases at J, with 7 bases between the two ends. The germline V gene encodes CDR1 MNHNS and CDR2 SASEGT. CDR3 region: CASSGQYSNQPQHF. DNA of the CDR3: TGTGCCAGCAGTGGCCAGTATAGCAATCAGCCCCAGCATTTT.

The genes are TRBV5-1 and TRBJ2-3; D uncertain. Germline CDR1 SGHRS, CDR2 YFSETQ. V was clipped by 4 bases and J by 0 bases, with 9 bases between them. This CDR3 has 14 residues. As DNA, the CDR3 is TGCGCCAGCAGCCCTAGACTGAGCACAGATACGCAGTATTTT. Encoded protein: CASSPRLSTDTQYF.

The V call is TRBV28, the J call TRBJ1-2; D may be TRBD1 (6 bases). The CDR3 spans 14 residues. Germline CDR1 reads MDHEN; CDR2 reads SYDVKM. V was clipped by 3 bases and J by 2 bases, with 10 bases between them. This CDR3 reads CASSLSDRNYGYTF. The CDR3 DNA sequence: TGTGCCAGCAGTTTGTCCGACAGGAACTATGGCTACACCTTC.

The chain employs TRBV6-1 and TRBJ1-5; 7 bases are a match to TRBD1. V shed 0 bases, J shed 6 bases, and the junction held 8 bases outside the gene matches. Germline V CDR1 and CDR2: MNHNS, SASEGT. The CDR3 covers 16 residues. CDR3 coding DNA: TGTGCCAGCAGTGAAGCCGAGGACAGGTTGTCTCAGCCCCAGCATTTT. This encodes CASSEAEDRLSQPQHF.

The rearrangement uses TRBV5-4 and TRBJ2-1; perhaps TRBD1 as D (5 bases). V lost 0 bases to trimming and J lost 9 bases, with 16 bases between them. Germline CDR1 SGHNT, CDR2 YYREEE (reference sequence). The CDR3 is 15 amino acids. CDR3 sequence reads: CASSLEGTGYSEQFF. In nucleotides, the CDR3 is TGTGCCAGCAGCTTGGAGGGCACAGGATATAGTGAGCAGTTCTTC.

The V gene is TRBV7-9, the J gene TRBJ2-5; 11 bases line up with TRBD2. CDR1 is SEHNR and CDR2 is FQNEAQ in the germline V gene (reference sequence). The CDR3 is made up of 14 amino acids. Trimming removed 5 bases from V and 4 bases from J; junction bases left unmatched: 3. CDR3 loop: CASSVGTSGETQYF. The CDR3 coding sequence is TGTGCCAGCAGCGTGGGGACTAGCGGAGAGACCCAGTACTTC.

V is TRBV7-2 and J is TRBJ2-3; D might be TRBD1 (6 bases). V gave up 1 base and J gave up 6 bases, with 8 bases separating them. The CDR3 has 13 amino acids. Germline V CDR1 and CDR2: SGHTA, FQGNSA. The CDR3 DNA sequence: TGTGCCAGCAGCTTAGAAAGGGGGGATACGCAGTATTTT. Amino acids: CASSLERGDTQYF.

A few counts support this clone. V is TRBV19 and J is TRBJ2-2; weak D call: TRBD2 (7 bases). CDR1 is LNHDA, CDR2 SQIVND, per germline (reference sequence). The CDR3 spans 15 residues. V was trimmed by 7 bases and J by 5 bases, leaving 17 bases between them. CDR3 sequence: CASKIGGPRTGELFF. CDR3 sequence (DNA): TGTGCCAGTAAGATCGGGGGGCCGCGGACCGGGGAGCTGTTTTTT. Supplemented by reference TRBV19 and TRBJ2-2, the full variable domain reads DGGITQSPKYLFRKEGQNVTLSCEQNLNHDAMYWYRQDPGQGLRLIYYSQIVNDFQKGDIAEGYSVSREKKESFPLTVTSAQKNPTAFYLCASKIGGPRTGELFFGEGSRLTVL.

V usage is TRBV7-8 and J usage is TRBJ1-5, with D hard to call. CDR3 length: 14 amino acids. Trimming took 5 bases from V and 0 from J, leaving 8 bases between them. Germline loops: CDR1 SGHVS, CDR2 FQNEAQ. The CDR3 coding sequence is TGTGCCAGCAGCCCACGGGTTAGCAATCAGCCCCAGCATTTT. Encoded protein: CASSPRVSNQPQHF.

This clone occurred a few times. This chain links TRBV6-1 with TRBJ1-2; D might be TRBD1 (6 bases). CDR1 is MNHNS and CDR2 is SASEGT in the germline V gene. V dropped 1 base and J dropped 6 bases, with 12 bases sitting between them. The CDR3 is 14 amino acids. The CDR3 protein is CASSEVAGTNGYTF. CDR3 in DNA: TGTGCCAGCAGTGAAGTAGCAGGGACAAATGGCTACACCTTC.

V is TRBV27 and J is TRBJ2-1; possible D gene TRBD1, 6 bases. Germline CDR1 is MNHEY and CDR2 is SMNVEV (reference sequence). V was trimmed by 7 bases and J by 4 bases, leaving 11 bases between them. The CDR3 covers 13 residues. The CDR3 sequence: CASTGDRYNEQFF. The CDR3 DNA follows: TGTGCCAGCACCGGAGACAGGTACAATGAGCAGTTCTTC.

This clone has only one observation. The rearrangement uses TRBV5-1 and TRBJ2-2; 8 nucleotides agree with TRBD1. This CDR3 is 16 amino acids long. Germline V gene lookup returns CDR1 SGHRS and CDR2 YFSETQ. After removal of 3 bases from V and 0 bases from J, the junction contained 4 bases not matched to a gene. In DNA, the CDR3 is TGCGCCAGCAGCTGGACAGGGACTTCGAACACCGGGGAGCTGTTTTTT. This sequence encodes CASSWTGTSNTGELFF.

The chain carries TRBV29-1 and TRBJ1-1; TRBD1 might be the D (5 bases). Trimming stripped 7 bases from V and 3 bases from J, with 15 bases between. The CDR3 has 13 amino acids. Germline lookup yields CDR1 SQVTM and CDR2 ANQGSEA. DNA for the CDR3: TGCAGCGCCGGGACTGACGTGTACACTGAAGCTTTCTTT. Its translation: CSAGTDVYTEAFF.

The chain employs TRBV7-2 and TRBJ2-7; TRBD2 agrees at 7 bases. Germline loops: CDR1 SGHTA, CDR2 FQGNSA. The CDR3 spans 13 residues. Trimming cost V 3 bases and J 2 bases; bases outside gene matches: 1. The CDR3 protein is CASSFTSAYEQYF. The CDR3 DNA reads TGTGCCAGCAGCTTTACTAGCGCCTACGAGCAGTACTTC.

The J gene is TRBJ2-7, the V gene TRBV4-3, with D possibly TRBD1 on 6 matching bases. The V end lost 0 bases, the J end lost 3 bases, and 15 bases lay between the germline ends. The germline V gene encodes CDR1 LGHNA and CDR2 YSLEER. The CDR3 consists of 16 residues. CDR3 nucleotide sequence: TGCGCCAGCAGCCAAGAATTCCAGGGGCCCTTCTACGAGCAGTACGTC. Its translation: CASSQEFQGPFYEQYV.

The chain couples TRBV7-2 to TRBJ2-7; a weak D match, TRBD1 (5 bases). V lost 5 bases, J lost 2 bases, and 10 bases lay in between. The CDR3 spans 13 residues. The germline V gene encodes CDR1 SGHTA and CDR2 FQGNSA. The CDR3 reads CASSAGRTYEQYF. In DNA form, the CDR3 reads TGTGCCAGCAGCGCAGGGCGCACCTACGAGCAGTACTTC.